This TCR beta chain comes out of a study of vaccination and CD4 T cells after COVID-19. A few counts support this clonotype. Antigen: not known. Described treatment: roughly 11-day PBMC culture with coronavirus spike peptide pools or control peptides (ViraFEST assay). Cultured CD4+ T cell DNA underwent sequencing with the Oncomine TCR Beta short-read assay. MiXCR, applied by TCRdb to the PCR reads, yields one record per CDR3 protein. Among approximately 20,000 distinct CDR3 sequences, around three fifths were seen once, and the ten largest hold 10%. The study, taken as a whole, reports: Looking at convalescent patients, a median roughly 83% of reactive clones were present only post-vaccination.

Per the germline V gene, CDR1 is SGHVS and CDR2 is FNYEAQ. This CDR3 has 13 residues. V was cut by 5 bases and J by 1 base, with 8 bases left in between. The chain has TRBV7-6 and TRBJ1-1; D call uncertain. The origin of this receptor is a human donor who had recovered from COVID-19. The sample taken for sequencing was CD4+ T cells from blood, cultured in vitro. CDR3: CASSQDGNTEAFF. Here the CDR3 DNA reads TGTGCCAGCAGCCAGGACGGGAACACTGAAGCTTTCTTT. The whole variable domain, filled in from reference TRBV7-6 and TRBJ1-1, reads GAGVSQSPRYKVTKRGQDVALRCDPISGHVSLYWYRQALGQGPEFLTYFNYEAQQDKSGLPNDRFSAERPEGSISTLTIQRTEQRDSAMYRCASSQDGNTEAFFGQGTRLTVV.